This note documents a single TCR beta chain sequence. This clonotype has a handful of counts. What this receptor recognizes is not known. Base qualities are missing; no much larger clone stands one base away. Spanning cysteine to phenylalanine, the CDR3 consists of 11 amino acids. Kept here is only the CDR3 DNA, which spans 33 bases and is read in frame from base 1. V loses 4 bases, J loses 4 bases, and the germline ends lie 4 bases apart. From the germline V gene, CDR1 is SGHTA and CDR2 is FQGTGA. This sample was included in a study of tumor-infiltrating lymphocytes in primary liver carcinoma (dated by TCRdb to 2017 to 2019). Turning to the overall study: Hepatocellular carcinoma (four) or combined HCC and intrahepatic cholangiocarcinoma (one) was present in the five patients, who were three men and two women aged 30 to 69 years. The five patients had tumors of stage T1-T3 N0M0, with maximum diameters ranging from roughly 4.2 to 11 cm. Roughly 3.65 to 7.13 million productive TCRbeta reads were obtained per sample, and no significant difference in read depth was found between tissue types. The study combined TCRbeta repertoire sequencing, expression microarrays and whole-exome sequencing across five regions of each liver tumor, with adjacent normal tissue and blood. A total of about 35 specimens from 5 patients underwent TCRbeta repertoire sequencing, comprising 25 tumor regions, 5 adjacent noncancerous liver tissues and 5 peripheral blood samples. To link TCRbeta repertoire diversity to the local molecular phenotype, the approximately 23 tumor region samples were profiled with Agilent mRNA microarrays. Repertoires from technical replicates were highly reproducible, with mean shared-clone rates about 0.91 and correlation coefficients above 0.98. Paper-wide results and their limitations: Only five or six patients were included in the study, and the authors note that the findings should be validated in a larger study. Only roughly 8-25% of top clones appeared in all five regions of a tumor, which suggests that tumor-infiltrating T cells are spatially heterogeneous. The top 250 clones accounted for a significantly greater share of the repertoire in tumors than in blood (p = 0.039). Since the samples were bulk and unsorted, there was no way to compare CD4+ and CD8+ T cell repertoires. Because sequencing covered only the TCR beta chain and unpaired alpha chains were not captured, true repertoire diversity is likely underestimated. Pairs of tumor regions showed greater repertoire overlap (mean roughly 35%) than tumor-adjacent pairs (roughly 17%) or tumor-blood pairs (approximately 14%), which is consistent with antigen-driven expansion.

Without any cell sorting, total RNA and DNA were extracted together from around 20-30 mg of bulk tissue using the AllPrep DNA/RNA mini kit. Surgical resection was performed in China between November 2015 and early 2016 on four or five patients with histopathologically diagnosed primary liver carcinoma. Patients had chronic HBV infection and were treatment-naive at sampling. Five spatially separated regions were sampled per tumor: superior, inferior, left-lateral and right-lateral poles, plus the tumor centre. Histological examination found more than 75% viable tumor cells in every tumor sample. Pieces of fresh tumor and adjacent tissue were cut in half, with one half kept in RNAlater at -80 degrees C and the other half sent for histology. TCRbeta-specific cDNA was reverse-transcribed from 500 ng total RNA using a constant-region primer and ProtoScript II reverse transcriptase. Construction of the TCRbeta libraries relied on three nested rounds of multiplex PCR, following a slightly modified ARM-PCR procedure. Each of the first two PCR rounds ran for approximately 10 cycles using multiplex TRBV1-TRBV30 forward primers together with a Cbeta reverse primer. Sample barcodes and Illumina adapters were added in a final 25-cycle PCR using Deep VentR polymerase. Before sequencing, amplicons of 200-500 bp were purified from gel using a QIAquick gel extraction kit. An Illumina HiSeq 2500 was used to sequence the TCRbeta amplicons, generating 250-bp paired-end reads. As for the original processing: Trimmomatic v0.33 was used to quality-trim the reads, and FLASH v1.2.11 was used to merge paired reads so that full CDR3 sequences could be recovered. MiGEC v1.2.1b assigned V, D and J germline segments to the rearranged TCRbeta sequences. Clonotype statistics and Shannon-Wiener diversity indices were calculated with VDJtools v1.0.0. Except for diversity analysis, only the 250 most abundant clonotypes of each sample were used in subsequent analyses to reduce sampling bias. The public reads were reprocessed in TCRdb via fastp at Q25 and MiXCR, keeping in-frame beta chains. Records with the same CDR3 protein are collapsed into one entry carrying the most frequent genes and DNA. These V and J calls rely on TCRdb rather than the paper's analysis. The sample table records 100,000 to 150,000 distinct CDR3 sequences; approximately 64% of these occur just once. 7.5% to 8.5% of the sample comes from the top ten.

The material sequenced was liver tumor tissue from sampling region 3. The sample's cell subset or site label is to be understood as: tumor region T3, left-lateral pole. The rearranged chain carries TRBV7-3 and TRBJ1-2, with no confidently assigned D gene. This clonotype originated in a woman between 55 and 75 years old with primary liver carcinoma and hepatitis B virus infection. The CDR3: CASSSGYGYTF. In nucleotides, the sequence is TGTGCCAGCAGCTCTGGCTATGGCTACACCTTC.